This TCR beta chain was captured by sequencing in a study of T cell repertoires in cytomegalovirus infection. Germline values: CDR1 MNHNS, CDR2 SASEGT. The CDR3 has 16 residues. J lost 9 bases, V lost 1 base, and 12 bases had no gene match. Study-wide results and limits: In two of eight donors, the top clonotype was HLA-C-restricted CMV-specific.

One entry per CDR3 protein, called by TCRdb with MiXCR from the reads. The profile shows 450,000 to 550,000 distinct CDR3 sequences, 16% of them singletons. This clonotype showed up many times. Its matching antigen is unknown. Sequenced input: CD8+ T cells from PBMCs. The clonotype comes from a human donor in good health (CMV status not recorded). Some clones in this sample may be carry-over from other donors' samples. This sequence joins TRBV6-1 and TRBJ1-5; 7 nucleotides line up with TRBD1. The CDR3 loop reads CASSEDRGRGGWPQHF. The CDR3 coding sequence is TGTGCCAGCAGTGAAGATAGGGGGCGGGGGGGGTGGCCCCAGCATTTT.